The TCR beta chain under discussion was sequenced for a study of shared clonotypes between healthy human individuals. Study as a whole: CD4 naive cells filled three plates per donor, CD4 memory three, CD8 naive two and CD8 memory one.

Naive CD45RA+ and memory CD45RA-negative subsets were split from CD4+ cells. Sequencing used immunoSEQ multiplex PCR; TCRdb keeps in-frame clones, though not all of them. Of 950,000 to 1,100,000 clones listed, around three quarters are singletons. Study outcomes and limitations: Memory subsets generally showed lower estimated richness than naive subsets.

To note about this clone: The target antigen is unknown.

This CDR3 is built from 15 residues. Trimming at V came to 6 bases and at J to 2 bases, leaving 10 bases not matched to a gene. Germline assignment: CDR1 LNHDA and CDR2 SQIVND (reference sequence). The receptor comes from a man aged 18 to 30 in good health. Some clones in this sample may be carry-over from other donors' samples. The V and J genes are TRBV19 and TRBJ2-7, with 7 bases lining up with TRBD2. The sequencing sample was made of memory CD4+ T cells from PBMCs. Stated subset: CD45RA-negative fraction. DNA of the CDR3: TGTGCCAGTAGGGCGGGGGACGCAGTAACCTACGAGCAGTACTTC. This translates into CASRAGDAVTYEQYF.